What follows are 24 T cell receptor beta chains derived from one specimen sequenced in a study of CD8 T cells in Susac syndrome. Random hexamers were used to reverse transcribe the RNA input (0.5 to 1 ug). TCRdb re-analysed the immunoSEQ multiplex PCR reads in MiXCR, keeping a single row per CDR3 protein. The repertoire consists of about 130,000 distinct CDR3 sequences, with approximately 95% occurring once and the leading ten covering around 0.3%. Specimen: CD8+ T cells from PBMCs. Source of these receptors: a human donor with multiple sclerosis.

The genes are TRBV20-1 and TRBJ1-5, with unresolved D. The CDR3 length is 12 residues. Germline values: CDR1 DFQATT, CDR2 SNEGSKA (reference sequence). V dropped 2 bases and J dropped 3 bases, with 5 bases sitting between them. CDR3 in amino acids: CSARQLNQPQHF. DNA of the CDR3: TGCAGTGCTAGACAGCTCAATCAGCCCCAGCATTTT.

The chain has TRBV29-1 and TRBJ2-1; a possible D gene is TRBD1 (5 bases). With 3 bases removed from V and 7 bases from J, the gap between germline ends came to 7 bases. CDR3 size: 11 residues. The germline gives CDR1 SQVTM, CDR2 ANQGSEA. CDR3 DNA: TGCAGCGTTGAGCAGGGAAATGAGCAGTTCTTC. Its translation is CSVEQGNEQFF.

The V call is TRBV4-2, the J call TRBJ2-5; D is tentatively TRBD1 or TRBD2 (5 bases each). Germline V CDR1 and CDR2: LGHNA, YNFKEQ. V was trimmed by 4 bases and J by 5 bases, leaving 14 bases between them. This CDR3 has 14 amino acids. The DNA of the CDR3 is TGTGCCAGCAGCCCGGGGCTCGGTGGGGAGACCCAGTACTTC. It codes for CASSPGLGGETQYF.

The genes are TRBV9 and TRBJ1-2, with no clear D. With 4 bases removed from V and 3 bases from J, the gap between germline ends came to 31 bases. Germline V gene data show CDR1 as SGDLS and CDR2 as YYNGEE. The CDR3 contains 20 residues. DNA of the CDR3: TGTGCCAGCAGCACCCGTGGACCAATTCCGCCAGAATCGACCGACTATGGCTACACCTTC. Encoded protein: CASSTRGPIPPESTDYGYTF. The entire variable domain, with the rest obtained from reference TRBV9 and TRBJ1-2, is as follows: DSGVTQTPKHLITATGQRVTLRCSPRSGDLSVYWYQQSLDQGLQFLIQYYNGEERAKGNILERFSAQQFPDLHSELNLSSLELGDSALYFCASSTRGPIPPESTDYGYTFGSGTRLTVV.

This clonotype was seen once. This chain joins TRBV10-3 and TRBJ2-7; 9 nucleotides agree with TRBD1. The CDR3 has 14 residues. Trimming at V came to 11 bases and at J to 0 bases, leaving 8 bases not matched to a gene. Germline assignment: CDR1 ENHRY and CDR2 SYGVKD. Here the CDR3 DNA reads TGTGCCTCTCGAATGGGACAGGGCTCCTACGAGCAGTACTTC. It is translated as CASRMGQGSYEQYF.

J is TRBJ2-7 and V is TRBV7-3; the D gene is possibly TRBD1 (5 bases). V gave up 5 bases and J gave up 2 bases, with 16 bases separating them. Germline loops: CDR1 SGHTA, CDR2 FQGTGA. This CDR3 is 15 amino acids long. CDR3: CASSQHSIGAYEQYF. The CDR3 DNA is TGTGCCAGCAGCCAGCACTCGATAGGGGCCTACGAGCAGTACTTC. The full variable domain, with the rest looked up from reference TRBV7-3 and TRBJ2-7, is GAGVSQTPSNKVTEKGKYVELRCDPISGHTALYWYRQSLGQGPEFLIYFQGTGAADDSGLPNDRFFAVRPEGSVSTLKIQRTERGDSAVYLCASSQHSIGAYEQYFGPGTRLTVT.

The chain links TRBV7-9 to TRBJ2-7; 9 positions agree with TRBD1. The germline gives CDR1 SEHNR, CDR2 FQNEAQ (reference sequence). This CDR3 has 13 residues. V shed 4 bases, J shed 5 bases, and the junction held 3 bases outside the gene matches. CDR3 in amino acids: CASSSGTGNEQYF. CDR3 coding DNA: TGTGCCAGCAGCTCCGGGACAGGGAACGAGCAGTACTTC.

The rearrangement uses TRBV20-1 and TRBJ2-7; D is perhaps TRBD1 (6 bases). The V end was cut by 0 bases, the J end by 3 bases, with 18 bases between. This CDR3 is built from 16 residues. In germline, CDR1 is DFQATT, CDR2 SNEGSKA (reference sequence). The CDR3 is CSARDYGQSVFYEQYF. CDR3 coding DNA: TGCAGTGCTAGAGATTACGGACAGTCAGTATTCTACGAGCAGTACTTC.

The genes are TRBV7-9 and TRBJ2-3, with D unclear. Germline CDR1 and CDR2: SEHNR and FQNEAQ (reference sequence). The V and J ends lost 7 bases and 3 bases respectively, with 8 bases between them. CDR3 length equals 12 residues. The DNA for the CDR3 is TGTGCCAGCACCCGCTCGACAGATACGCAGTATTTT. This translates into CASTRSTDTQYF.

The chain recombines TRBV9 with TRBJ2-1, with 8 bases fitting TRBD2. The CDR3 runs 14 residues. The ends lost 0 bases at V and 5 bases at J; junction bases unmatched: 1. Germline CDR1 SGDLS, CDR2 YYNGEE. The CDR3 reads CASSVGGGHNEQFF. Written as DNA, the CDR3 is TGTGCCAGCAGCGTAGGCGGGGGGCACAATGAGCAGTTCTTC.

CDR3 protein: CASSYEREGRNNEQFF. DNA for the CDR3: TGTGCCAGCAGTTACGAGCGGGAGGGCCGCAATAATGAGCAGTTCTTC. This chain connects TRBV6-6 to TRBJ2-1, with TRBD2 matching over 10 bases. The germline gives CDR1 MNHNY, CDR2 SVGAGI (reference sequence). CDR3 size: 16 residues. Unmatched junction bases numbered 8, after V lost 2 bases and J lost 7 bases.

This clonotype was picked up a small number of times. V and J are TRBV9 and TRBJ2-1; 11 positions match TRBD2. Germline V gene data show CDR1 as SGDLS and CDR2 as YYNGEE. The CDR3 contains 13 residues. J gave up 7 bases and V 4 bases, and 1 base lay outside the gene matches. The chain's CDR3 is CASSPSGGNEQFF. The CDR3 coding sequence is TGTGCCAGCAGCCCTAGCGGGGGGAATGAGCAGTTCTTC.

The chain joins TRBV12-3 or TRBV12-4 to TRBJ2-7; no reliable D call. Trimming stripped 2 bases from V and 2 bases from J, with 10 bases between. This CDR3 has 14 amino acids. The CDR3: CASSLHGPPYEQYV. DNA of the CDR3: TGTGCCAGCAGTTTACATGGACCTCCCTACGAGCAGTACGTC.

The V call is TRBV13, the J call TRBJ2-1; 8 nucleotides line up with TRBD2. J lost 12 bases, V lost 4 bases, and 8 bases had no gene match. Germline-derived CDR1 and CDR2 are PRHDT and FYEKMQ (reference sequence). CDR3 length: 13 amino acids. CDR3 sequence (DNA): TGTGCCAGCAGCTCCGGACCCCGGGGGGGGCAGTTCTTC. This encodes CASSSGPRGGQFF.

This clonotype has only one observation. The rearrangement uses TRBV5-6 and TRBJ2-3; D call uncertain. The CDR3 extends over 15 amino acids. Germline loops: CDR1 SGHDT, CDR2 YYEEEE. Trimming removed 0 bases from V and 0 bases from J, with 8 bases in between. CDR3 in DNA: TGTGCCAGCAGCTTGGCGCCCGTCAGCACAGATACGCAGTATTTT. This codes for CASSLAPVSTDTQYF. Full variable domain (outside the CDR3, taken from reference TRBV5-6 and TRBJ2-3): DAGVTQSPTHLIKTRGQQVTLRCSPKSGHDTVSWYQQALGQGPQFIFQYYEEEERQRGNFPDRFSGHQFPNYSSELNVNALLLGDSALYLCASSLAPVSTDTQYFGPGTRLTVL.

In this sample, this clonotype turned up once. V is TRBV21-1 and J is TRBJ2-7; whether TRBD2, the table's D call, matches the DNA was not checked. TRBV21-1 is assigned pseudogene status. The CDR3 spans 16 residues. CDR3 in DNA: TGTGCCAGCAGCAAGGGCTGGCGGGAGGGTTCTTACGAGCAGTACGTC. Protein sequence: CASSKGWREGSYEQYV.

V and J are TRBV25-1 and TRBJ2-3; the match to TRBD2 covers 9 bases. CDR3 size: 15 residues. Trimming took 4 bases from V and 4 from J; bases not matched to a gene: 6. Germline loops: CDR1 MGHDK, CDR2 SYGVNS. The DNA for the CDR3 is TGTGCCAGCAGTGGGCGGGGGGGGAGCGCAGATACGCAGTATTTT. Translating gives CASSGRGGSADTQYF.

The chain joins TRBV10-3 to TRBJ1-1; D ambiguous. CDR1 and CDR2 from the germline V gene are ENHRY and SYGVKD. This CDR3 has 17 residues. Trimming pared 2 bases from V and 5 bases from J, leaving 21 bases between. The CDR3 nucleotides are TGTGCCATCAGTGAGCCCATGACGGCAATAAGGGAGACTGAAGCTTTCTTT. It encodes CAISEPMTAIRETEAFF.

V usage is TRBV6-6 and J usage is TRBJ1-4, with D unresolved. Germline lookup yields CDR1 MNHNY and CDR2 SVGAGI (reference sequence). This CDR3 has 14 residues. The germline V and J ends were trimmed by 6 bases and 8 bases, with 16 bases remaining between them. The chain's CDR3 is CASRPDLPAEKLFF. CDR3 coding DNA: TGTGCCAGCAGACCCGACCTCCCGGCGGAAAAACTGTTTTTT.

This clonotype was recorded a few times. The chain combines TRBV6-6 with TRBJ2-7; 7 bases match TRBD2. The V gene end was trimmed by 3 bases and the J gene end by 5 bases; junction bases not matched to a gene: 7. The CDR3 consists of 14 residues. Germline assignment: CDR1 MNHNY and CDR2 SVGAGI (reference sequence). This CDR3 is CASSYKGGADEQYV. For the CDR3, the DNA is TGTGCCAGCAGTTATAAGGGAGGGGCGGACGAGCAGTACGTC.

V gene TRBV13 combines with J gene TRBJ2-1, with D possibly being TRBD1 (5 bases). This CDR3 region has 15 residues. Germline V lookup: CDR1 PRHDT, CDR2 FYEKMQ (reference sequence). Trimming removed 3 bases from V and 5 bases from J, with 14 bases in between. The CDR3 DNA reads TGTGCCAGCAGCTTGGGGCAGAGGCCCAACAATGAGCAGTTCTTC. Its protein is CASSLGQRPNNEQFF.

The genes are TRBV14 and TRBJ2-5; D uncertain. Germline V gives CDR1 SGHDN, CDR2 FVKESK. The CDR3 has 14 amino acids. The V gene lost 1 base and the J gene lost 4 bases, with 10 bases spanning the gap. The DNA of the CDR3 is TGTGCCAGCAGCCAAGCGGATCGGATAGAGACCCAGTACTTC. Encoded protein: CASSQADRIETQYF.

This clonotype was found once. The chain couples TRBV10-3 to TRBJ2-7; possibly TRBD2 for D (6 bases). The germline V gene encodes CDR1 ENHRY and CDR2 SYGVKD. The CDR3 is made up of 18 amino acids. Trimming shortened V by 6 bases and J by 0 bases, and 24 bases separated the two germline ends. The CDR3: CAIRPALARGGSSYEQYV. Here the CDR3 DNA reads TGTGCCATCAGGCCCGCTCTAGCGCGGGGTGGAAGCTCCTACGAGCAGTACGTC.

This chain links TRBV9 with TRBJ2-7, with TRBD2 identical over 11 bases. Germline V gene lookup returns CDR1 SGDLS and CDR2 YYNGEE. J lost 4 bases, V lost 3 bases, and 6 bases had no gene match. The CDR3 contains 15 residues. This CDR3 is CASSGPGLAEYEQYF. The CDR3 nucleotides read TGTGCCAGCAGCGGTCCGGGACTAGCGGAATACGAGCAGTACTTC.